Following are 15 T cell receptor beta chains from one sample sequenced in a study of blood T cell repertoires in COVID-19. Sequenced by immunoSEQ multiplex PCR; TCRdb stores in-frame clones only, minus some. Here the sample spans approximately 150,000 clones, 84% being singletons. Material: peripheral blood. The receptor set was obtained from a human donor in a cohort sampled during active COVID-19.

The CDR3 DNA follows: TGTGCCAGCAGCGGTGACAGGTTCCCGAACACTGAAGCTTTCTTT. Translated: CASSGDRFPNTEAFF. The rearrangement links TRBV9 to TRBJ1-1; a weak D match, TRBD1 (6 bases). V was cut by 3 bases and J by 1 base, with 13 bases left in between. Germline-derived CDR1 and CDR2 are SGDLS and YYNGEE. The CDR3 contains 15 residues.

This chain connects TRBV6-6 to TRBJ2-7; a weak D match, TRBD1 (5 bases). V dropped 5 bases and J dropped 3 bases, with 14 bases sitting between them. CDR1 and CDR2 from the germline V gene are MNHNY and SVGAGI (reference sequence). This CDR3 spans 14 amino acids. As DNA, the CDR3 is TGTGCCAGCAGTCCTGGACATTCTCTCTACGAGCAGTACGTC. Encoded protein: CASSPGHSLYEQYV.

The chain combines TRBV7-9 with TRBJ2-1, with TRBD2 identical over 14 bases. Germline V gene lookup returns CDR1 SEHNR and CDR2 FQNEAQ (reference sequence). The CDR3 totals 17 residues. V was pared by 5 bases and J by 6 bases, with 9 bases of the junction left unmatched. The CDR3, as DNA: TGTGCCAGCAGCCCTAGACTAGCGGGAGGGGTTACCAATGAGCAGTTCTTC. Encoded protein: CASSPRLAGGVTNEQFF.

The gene calls are TRBV7-6 and TRBJ2-3; 10 nucleotides line up with TRBD2. The germline V gene encodes CDR1 SGHVS and CDR2 FNYEAQ. After removal of 5 bases from V and 0 bases from J, the junction contained 17 bases not matched to a gene. This CDR3 spans 20 amino acids. CDR3 sequence: CASSPPRLAGVRSSTDTQYF. CDR3 nucleotides: TGTGCCAGCAGCCCTCCCCGTCTAGCGGGGGTCCGATCTAGCACAGATACGCAGTATTTT.

In its sample, this clone was seen a few times. V and J are TRBV9 and TRBJ2-1; 14 nucleotides agree with TRBD2. The junction had 10 bases not matched to a gene; V was cut back by 6 bases and J by 5 bases. Per germline, CDR1 SGDLS and CDR2 YYNGEE. The CDR3 is made up of 17 amino acids. CDR3 sequence: CASTRTSGGPKNNEQFF. CDR3 in DNA: TGTGCCAGCACCAGGACTAGCGGGGGGCCAAAGAACAATGAGCAGTTCTTC.

The chain's CDR3 is CATNPPALGTGEGYEQYV. The CDR3 DNA reads TGTGCCACCAACCCCCCGGCCTTGGGGACAGGGGAGGGGTACGAGCAGTACGTC. V and J are TRBV28 and TRBJ2-7; 10 bases agree with TRBD1. Trimming took 10 bases from V and 4 from J; bases not matched to a gene: 22. The germline gives CDR1 MDHEN, CDR2 SYDVKM. The CDR3 has 18 amino acids.

The genes are TRBV7-3 and TRBJ2-1; 13 bases agree with TRBD2. J lost 4 bases, V lost 4 bases, and 7 bases had no gene match. Germline CDR1 SGHTA, CDR2 FQGTGA. The CDR3 contains 17 residues. CDR3 residues: CASSSSSGLAGYNEQFF. CDR3 DNA: TGTGCCAGCAGCTCATCTTCGGGACTAGCGGGGTACAATGAGCAGTTCTTC.

The rearrangement joins TRBV5-1 to TRBJ2-2; 15 bases align to TRBD2. The V gene's germline CDR1 is SGHRS and CDR2 YFSETQ. Trimming at V came to 4 bases and at J to 1 base, leaving 5 bases not matched to a gene. This CDR3 is built from 18 residues. The CDR3, as DNA: TGCGCCAGCAGCCACAGGACTAGCGGGAGGGGGAACACCGGGGAGCTGTTTTTT. Translated, it gives CASSHRTSGRGNTGELFF.

The chain combines TRBV3-1 (or the pseudogene TRBV3-2) with TRBJ2-4; perhaps TRBD2 as D (6 bases). This CDR3 comprises 14 residues. Trimming left V 0 bases short and J 7 bases short, with 10 bases between. Germline V lookup: CDR1 LGHDT, CDR2 YNNKEL (reference sequence). In nucleotides, the CDR3 is TGTGCCAGCAGCCAAGATTCCCTAGCGAACATTCAGTACTTC. Translated: CASSQDSLANIQYF.

The gene calls are TRBV7-2 and TRBJ2-3; TRBD1 matches at 8 bases. CDR1 and CDR2 from the germline V gene are SGHTA and FQGNSA. The V gene end was trimmed by 8 bases and the J gene end by 0 bases; junction bases not matched to a gene: 7. The CDR3 is made up of 15 amino acids. The CDR3 DNA is TGTGCCAGCCTCCTCGGGGACAGGAGCACAGATACGCAGTATTTT. Its protein product is CASLLGDRSTDTQYF. Drawing the rest from reference TRBV7-2 and TRBJ2-3, the complete variable domain is GAGVSQSPSNKVTEKGKDVELRCDPISGHTALYWYRQSLGQGLEFLIYFQGNSAPDKSGLPSDRFSAERTGGSVSTLTIQRTQQEDSAVYLCASLLGDRSTDTQYFGPGTRLTVL.

The rearrangement links TRBV28 to TRBJ2-7, with 7 bases identical to TRBD2. Germline lookup yields CDR1 MDHEN and CDR2 SYDVKM. The CDR3 covers 12 residues. With 5 bases clipped from V and 5 bases from J, the junction kept 3 bases outside the gene matches. CDR3 region: CASSPGRDEQYV. CDR3 DNA sequence: TGTGCCAGCAGTCCAGGGAGGGACGAGCAGTACGTC.

The DNA of the CDR3 is TGTGCCAGCAGCCCACCGACAGGGAGGACTTCCGAGCAGTACTTC. Translated: CASSPPTGRTSEQYF. The chain is built from TRBV5-4 and TRBJ2-7; perhaps TRBD1 as D (7 bases). V dropped 4 bases and J dropped 6 bases, with 20 bases sitting between them. The V gene's germline CDR1 is SGHNT and CDR2 YYREEE (reference sequence). CDR3 size: 15 residues.

The CDR3 is CASGPLERGEQFF. The CDR3 region has the DNA TGTGCCAGCGGGCCCCTCGAGCGGGGTGAGCAGTTCTTC. J is TRBJ2-7 and V is TRBV6-6; 7 bases align to TRBD2. Near its end, the DNA agrees better with TRBJ2-1, so the J call may be wrong. From germline, CDR1 is MNHNY and CDR2 SVGAGI (reference sequence). This CDR3 is built from 13 residues.

This chain uses TRBV28 with TRBJ1-5; TRBD1 is a possible D gene (5 bases). This CDR3 has 13 residues. Trimming took off 6 bases at V and 5 bases at J, with 11 bases between the two ends. The germline V gene encodes CDR1 MDHEN and CDR2 SYDVKM. CDR3 loop: CASRLDTYQPQHF. CDR3 nucleotides: TGTGCCAGCAGACTGGACACCTATCAGCCCCAGCATTTT.

The chain carries TRBV12-3 or TRBV12-4 and TRBJ1-2; the D gene is possibly TRBD1 (5 bases). The CDR3 consists of 13 residues. Trimming left V 5 bases short and J 9 bases short, with 16 bases between. CDR3 loop: CASSPGGVGSYTF. The DNA for the CDR3 is TGTGCCAGCAGTCCCGGAGGGGTAGGGAGCTACACCTTC.